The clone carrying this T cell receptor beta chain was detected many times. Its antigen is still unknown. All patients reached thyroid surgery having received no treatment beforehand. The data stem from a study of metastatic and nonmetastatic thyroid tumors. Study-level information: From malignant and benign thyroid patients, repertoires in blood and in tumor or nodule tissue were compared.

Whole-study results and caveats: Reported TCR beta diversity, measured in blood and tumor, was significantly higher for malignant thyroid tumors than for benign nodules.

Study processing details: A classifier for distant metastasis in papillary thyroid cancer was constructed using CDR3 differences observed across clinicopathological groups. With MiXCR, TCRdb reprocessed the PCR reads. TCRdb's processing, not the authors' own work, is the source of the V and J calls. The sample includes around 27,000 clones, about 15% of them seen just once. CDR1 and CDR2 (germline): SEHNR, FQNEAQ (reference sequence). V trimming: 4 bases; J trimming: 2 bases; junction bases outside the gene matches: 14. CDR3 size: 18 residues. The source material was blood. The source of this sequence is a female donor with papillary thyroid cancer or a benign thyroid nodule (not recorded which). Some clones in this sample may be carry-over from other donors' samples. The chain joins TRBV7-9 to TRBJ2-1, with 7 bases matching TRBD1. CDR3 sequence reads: CASSSHPQGPGTYNEQFF. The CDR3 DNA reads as TGTGCCAGCAGCTCCCACCCACAGGGGCCCGGGACCTACAATGAGCAGTTCTTC. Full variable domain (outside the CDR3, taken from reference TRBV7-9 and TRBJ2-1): DTGVSQNPRHKITKRGQNVTFRCDPISEHNRLYWYRQTLGQGPEFLTYFQNEAQLEKSRLLSDRFSAERPKGSFSTLEIQRTEQGDSAMYLCASSSHPQGPGTYNEQFFGPGTRLTVL.